This is a list of T cell receptor beta chains from one sample in a study of cytomegalovirus exposure and HLA in healthy donors. Generated by immunoSEQ multiplex PCR, the TCRdb table keeps only in-frame clones and is missing some. The table lists approximately 170,000 clones, around 81% of them singletons. The material sequenced was PBMCs. The receptors come from a man younger than 40 in good health and CMV-seropositive. Both conserved end residues are part of each CDR3. Fields, in order: clone size, J gene, CDR3 length, V gene, D gene, CDR3 DNA, CDR3 protein. D genes are given only for firm matches. Some rows mark clone size as missing; the rest say once, few, many or name a class of expanded clone.

abundance: -; j_gene: TRBJ1-4; len: 15; v_gene: TRBV14; d_gene: TRBD1; CDR3nt: TGTGCCAGCAGCCGGCCCGGGACAGTCGGTGAAAAACTGTTTTTT; CDR3aa: CASSRPGTVGEKLFF
abundance: few; j_gene: TRBJ2-7; len: 15; v_gene: TRBV10-2; d_gene: TRBD2; CDR3nt: TGCGCCAGCAGCGGGACTAGCGGGGTTACCTACGAGCAGTACTTC; CDR3aa: CASSGTSGVTYEQYF
abundance: -; j_gene: TRBJ1-1; len: 14; v_gene: TRBV5-1; d_gene: -; CDR3nt: TGCGCCAGCAGCCTCGACGGGAGAAACACTGAAGCTTTCTTT; CDR3aa: CASSLDGRNTEAFF
abundance: -; j_gene: TRBJ2-7; len: 16; v_gene: TRBV4-2; d_gene: TRBD1; CDR3nt: TGTGCCAGCAGCCAAGATTATGGACAGGGATCCCTCGAGCAGTACTTC; CDR3aa: CASSQDYGQGSLEQYF
abundance: -; j_gene: TRBJ1-2; len: 15; v_gene: TRBV7-3; d_gene: TRBD1; CDR3nt: TGTGCCAGCAGCCGGACAGGAGGGGGTAACTATGGCTACACCTTC; CDR3aa: CASSRTGGGNYGYTF
abundance: -; j_gene: TRBJ1-3; len: 13; v_gene: TRBV30; d_gene: -; CDR3nt: TGTGCCTGGAGTGTACAAGATGGAAACACCATATATTTT; CDR3aa: CAWSVQDGNTIYF
abundance: -; j_gene: TRBJ1-6; len: 15; v_gene: TRBV30; d_gene: TRBD1; CDR3nt: TGTGCCTGGAGGGGGACAGGGGGCGAGTGGTCACCCCTCCACTTT; CDR3aa: CAWRGTGGEWSPLHF
abundance: -; j_gene: TRBJ2-2; len: 14; v_gene: TRBV2; d_gene: -; CDR3nt: TGTGCCAGCAGTGTGTCCCTAGCAGCCGGGGAGCTGTTTTTT; CDR3aa: CASSVSLAAGELFF
abundance: -; j_gene: TRBJ2-5; len: 13; v_gene: TRBV19; d_gene: -; CDR3nt: TGTGCCAGTAGTGGTCTAGCACAAGAGACCCAGTACTTC; CDR3aa: CASSGLAQETQYF
abundance: -; j_gene: TRBJ2-7; len: 11; v_gene: TRBV29-1; d_gene: TRBD2; CDR3nt: TGCAGCGTGGGGGGGTCCTACGAGCAGTACTTC; CDR3aa: CSVGGSYEQYF
abundance: once; j_gene: TRBJ2-7; len: 15; v_gene: TRBV6-5; d_gene: -; CDR3nt: TGTGCCAGCAGCCCCCCCGGGACACGAAAATACGAGCAGTACTTC; CDR3aa: CASSPPGTRKYEQYF
abundance: few; j_gene: TRBJ2-5; len: 11; v_gene: TRBV11-2; d_gene: -; CDR3nt: TGTGCCAGCAGCTTTCTAGAGACCCAGTACTTC; CDR3aa: CASSFLETQYF
abundance: -; j_gene: TRBJ2-3; len: 17; v_gene: TRBV5-4; d_gene: TRBD2; CDR3nt: TGTGCCAGCAGCCCGGATGCTAGCGGGGGGGCAACAGATACGCAGTATTTT; CDR3aa: CASSPDASGGATDTQYF
abundance: -; j_gene: TRBJ2-3; len: 12; v_gene: TRBV2; d_gene: TRBD2; CDR3nt: TGTGCCGGAGCTAGCGGAGCTTCTACGCAGTATTTT; CDR3aa: CAGASGASTQYF